This T cell receptor beta chain was found in a study of T cell changes during pregnancy in multiple sclerosis. Profiling relied on immunoSEQ multiplex PCR, and the TCRdb table lists in-frame clones only, not all of them. The sample includes 55,000 to 75,000 clones, roughly 89% of them seen just once. The CDR3 extends over 17 amino acids. CDR1 is MGHDK, CDR2 SYGVNS, per germline. J gave up 7 bases and V 4 bases, and 16 bases lay outside the gene matches. J is TRBJ2-3 and V is TRBV25-1, with 8 bases identical to TRBD1. The sequence was collected from a female donor in good health, enrolled as a control in a pregnancy study. The sample here was peripheral blood, taken in the third trimester of pregnancy. This CDR3 reads CASSANLGQGIANTQYF. In DNA form, the CDR3 reads TGTGCCAGCAGTGCAAACCTCGGACAGGGTATTGCAAATACGCAGTATTTT.